Following are 17 T cell receptor beta chains from one sample sequenced in a study of T cell responses to AZD1222 COVID-19 vaccine. Repertoires were generated with immunoSEQ multiplex PCR, while TCRdb's copy carries only in-frame clones and drops some. Among roughly 81,000 clones, 80% to 90% were seen once, and the ten largest hold 16%. Sample: peripheral blood, taken on day 0 of AZD1222 vaccination. These receptors all come from an adult in good health.

The V gene is TRBV12-3 or TRBV12-4, the J gene TRBJ2-1; D is uncertain. V shed 2 bases and J shed 5 bases, with 4 bases lying between them. This CDR3 has 12 amino acids. The CDR3 is CASSLYNNEQFF. Written as DNA, the CDR3 is TGTGCCAGCAGTTTATACAACAATGAGCAGTTCTTC.

The chain combines TRBV7-9 with TRBJ2-3; 8 bases are a match to TRBD2. Unmatched junction bases numbered 13, after V lost 5 bases and J lost 6 bases. The CDR3 contains 16 residues. Germline CDR1 is SEHNR and CDR2 is FQNEAQ (reference sequence). CDR3 loop: CASSRQAGAGLDTQYF. CDR3 bases: TGTGCCAGCAGCCGACAAGCGGGAGCAGGATTGGATACGCAGTATTTT.

CDR3 in DNA: TGTGCCAGCAGTTACGGCGGGGAAGGCTACACCTTC. This codes for CASSYGGEGYTF. The chain recombines TRBV6-5 with TRBJ1-2; no firm D call. V was pared by 2 bases and J by 8 bases, with 9 bases between. The CDR3 has 12 residues. Germline loops: CDR1 MNHEY, CDR2 SVGAGI.

This clone was counted only a few times. This chain links TRBV30 with TRBJ2-7, with D unresolved. The germline CDR1 and CDR2 sequences are GTSNPN and SVGIG (reference sequence). V was cut by 3 bases and J by 5 bases, with 17 bases left in between. The CDR3 loop spans 14 amino acids. CDR3 DNA: TGTGCCTGGAGCCCCCCCATTGGGGTTAACGAGCAGTACTTC. This sequence encodes CAWSPPIGVNEQYF.

The count of this clone is one. V is TRBV27 and J is TRBJ2-5; D gene uncertain. The ends were cut back, 6 bases at V and 5 bases at J, with 19 bases in the middle. Germline V gene lookup returns CDR1 MNHEY and CDR2 SMNVEV (reference sequence). The CDR3 consists of 15 residues. Written as DNA, the CDR3 is TGTGCCAGCAGGTCCCCAGGTACCGATTTGGAGACCCAGTACTTC. Its translation is CASRSPGTDLETQYF.

This clone showed up just once. The rearrangement uses TRBV19 and TRBJ2-3; 10 positions match TRBD2. The junction had 10 bases not matched to a gene; V was cut back by 8 bases and J by 8 bases. The V gene's germline CDR1 is LNHDA and CDR2 SQIVND (reference sequence). This CDR3 contains 14 residues. The CDR3 reads CASVSGGARGTQYF. CDR3 nucleotides: TGTGCCAGTGTGAGCGGGGGGGCAAGAGGTACGCAGTATTTT.

This clone was observed a single time. The chain employs TRBV18 and TRBJ1-1, with TRBD1 matching 7 bases. This CDR3 is 15 amino acids long. V was clipped by 2 bases and J by 4 bases; unmatched bases: 7. The germline CDR1 and CDR2 sequences are KGHSH and LQKENI. The CDR3: CASSPFKGASTEAFF. CDR3 coding DNA: TGTGCCAGCTCACCATTTAAGGGGGCGAGCACTGAAGCTTTCTTT.

The V call is TRBV7-6, the J call TRBJ1-6, with D unresolved. This CDR3 spans 13 amino acids. V was trimmed by 1 base and J by 3 bases, leaving 1 base between them. CDR1 SGHVS and CDR2 FNYEAQ come from the germline V gene. CDR3 sequence: CASSLGYNSPLHF. The CDR3 DNA reads as TGTGCCAGCAGCTTAGGCTATAATTCACCCCTCCACTTT.

This clone turned up a few times. This chain joins TRBV11-2 and TRBJ2-5; TRBD1 matches 11 bases. V was pared by 5 bases and J by 4 bases, with 6 bases of the junction left unmatched. The CDR3 sequence is 15 residues long. CDR1 SGHAT and CDR2 FQNNGV come from the germline V gene. The CDR3 DNA follows: TGTGCCAGCAGCCTAGCCGGGACAGGGGGAGAGACCCAGTACTTC. Translated: CASSLAGTGGETQYF.

The CDR3 DNA is TGTGCCAGCAGCTTAGTAAACCAAGAGACCCAGTACTTC. This codes for CASSLVNQETQYF. The chain has TRBV7-8 and TRBJ2-5; the D is unclear. Trimming pared 1 base from V and 0 bases from J, leaving 3 bases between. This CDR3 spans 13 amino acids. Germline CDR1 SGHVS, CDR2 FQNEAQ.

The chain carries TRBV19 and TRBJ1-3, with 8 nucleotides matching TRBD1. The J segment lost 2 bases and the V segment lost 3 bases, leaving 6 bases of the junction unmatched. The CDR3 runs to 16 residues. The germline gives CDR1 LNHDA, CDR2 SQIVND (reference sequence). CDR3 nucleotides: TGTGCCAGTAGTATCGGGCAGGGGGCAACTGGAAACACCATATATTTT. This codes for CASSIGQGATGNTIYF.

The CDR3 loop reads CAWSTGVNQPQHF. DNA for the CDR3: TGTGCCTGGAGTACAGGGGTTAATCAGCCCCAGCATTTT. The V call is TRBV30, the J call TRBJ1-5; 7 nucleotides line up with TRBD1. V was pared by 2 bases and J by 4 bases, with 2 bases of the junction left unmatched. The CDR3 extends over 13 amino acids. Looked up from germline, CDR1 is GTSNPN and CDR2 is SVGIG (reference sequence).

The CDR3 nucleotides read TGTGCCAGCAGGTCCCTAGCGGGAAGGGCCGAGCAGTACTTC. It is translated as CASRSLAGRAEQYF. V usage is TRBV6-4 and J usage is TRBJ2-7; TRBD2 matches at 9 bases. Unmatched junction bases numbered 9, after V lost 6 bases and J lost 6 bases. The CDR3 contains 14 residues. CDR1 is MRHNA and CDR2 is SNTAGT in the germline V gene.

The chain carries TRBV28 and TRBJ2-3; 8 nucleotides line up with TRBD2. V lost 4 bases, J lost 5 bases, and 14 bases stayed unmatched. Per the germline V gene, CDR1 is MDHEN and CDR2 is SYDVKM. This CDR3 contains 17 residues. The CDR3 nucleotides are TGTGCCAGCAGTTCGGCTTGGGGGGCTAGCGGGTTAGATACGCAGTATTTT. This translates into CASSSAWGASGLDTQYF.

The CDR3 nucleotides read TGTGCCAGCAGTGAAACAAGCAGGGGCGGGGGGTTCTTC. Translation: CASSETSRGGGFF. This chain joins TRBV2 and TRBJ2-1; D perhaps matches TRBD2 (7 bases). The V end was cut by 2 bases, the J end by 15 bases, with 17 bases between. The CDR3 is 13 amino acids. The V gene's germline CDR1 is SNHLY and CDR2 FYNNEI.

CDR3 sequence reads: CASSEYGTDSYGYTF. DNA of the CDR3: TGTGCCAGCAGTGAATACGGGACAGACTCCTATGGCTACACCTTC. The chain has TRBV6-1 and TRBJ1-2; 7 nucleotides agree with TRBD1. The CDR3 runs to 15 residues. V lost 2 bases to trimming and J lost 4 bases; unmatched junction nucleotides: 7. Germline-derived CDR1 and CDR2 are MNHNS and SASEGT.

The chain carries TRBV11-2 and TRBJ1-1; the D gene is possibly TRBD1 (6 bases). V lost 4 bases, J lost 4 bases, and 19 bases lay in between. The CDR3 has 16 amino acids. Germline CDR1 reads SGHAT; CDR2 reads FQNNGV. The CDR3 sequence: CASSSKLQRGGTEAFF. The CDR3 region has the DNA TGTGCCAGCAGCTCAAAACTACAGAGAGGGGGCACTGAAGCTTTCTTT.